Listed here is a single T cell receptor (beta chain). The CDR3 runs to 13 residues. Trimming cost V 2 bases and J 7 bases; bases outside gene matches: 4. Germline-derived CDR1 and CDR2 are LGHNT and FRNRAP. The data derive from a study of cytomegalovirus exposure and HLA in healthy donors. PCR employed 60 Vbeta and 13 Jbeta primers. Libraries were prepared by immunoSEQ multiplex PCR; TCRdb keeps only in-frame clonotypes and omits some of them. Of 110,000 to 150,000 clones listed, less than 85% are singletons. J is TRBJ1-2 and V is TRBV12-5; 7 bases fit TRBD1. Sample: PBMCs. This clonotype was obtained from a woman aged 60-75 years in good health and CMV-seropositive. The DNA for the CDR3 is TGTGCTAGTGGTTTGTCAGGGGGTCTTGGCTACACCTTC. Protein product: CASGLSGGLGYTF.